Each of the 8 T cell receptor beta chains below was sequenced from the same sample in a study of blood T cell repertoires in COVID-19. Repertoires were generated with immunoSEQ multiplex PCR, while TCRdb's copy carries only in-frame clones and drops some. The table shows some 200,000 clones, with roughly 77% occurring only once. Sequencing used PBMCs or T cells enriched from blood (not recorded which). These TCRs come from a man aged 35-49 years who had recovered from COVID-19.

CDR3 sequence (DNA): TGTGCCAGCTCACCACAAGAAAGGAGGGGATCACCCCTCCACTTT. The encoded protein is CASSPQERRGSPLHF. This chain connects TRBV18 to TRBJ1-6; D may be TRBD1 (5 bases). CDR3 length equals 15 residues. CDR1 KGHSH and CDR2 LQKENI come from the germline V gene. V was trimmed by 1 base and J by 10 bases, leaving 14 bases between them. The full variable domain, with the rest looked up from reference TRBV18 and TRBJ1-6, is NAGVMQNPRHLVRRRGQEARLRCSPMKGHSHVYWYRQLPEEGLKFMVYLQKENIIDESGMPKERFSAEFPKEGPSILRIQQVVRGDSAAYFCASSPQERRGSPLHFGNGTRLTVT.

The gene calls are TRBV20-1 and TRBJ1-1, with 7 bases matching TRBD1. The CDR3 covers 13 residues. Per the germline V gene, CDR1 is DFQATT and CDR2 is SNEGSKA (reference sequence). J lost 13 bases, V lost 3 bases, and 14 bases had no gene match. This CDR3 reads CSASWDSSSIGFF. The DNA for the CDR3 is TGCAGTGCTAGTTGGGACAGCTCTTCGATTGGTTTCTTT.

The chain has TRBV24-1 and TRBJ2-1, with D maybe TRBD1 (6 bases). CDR3 length equals 16 residues. Trimming removed 1 base at V and 8 bases at J, with 17 bases between. Germline loops: CDR1 KGHDR, CDR2 SFDVKD. CDR3 sequence reads: CATSDFRQGLGDEQFF. In nucleotides, the CDR3 is TGTGCCACCAGTGATTTTCGGCAGGGGCTAGGGGATGAGCAGTTCTTC.

The V call is TRBV15, the J call TRBJ1-1, with a weak D call TRBD1 (5 bases). The length of the CDR3 is 14 residues. The V gene's germline CDR1 is LNHNV and CDR2 YYDKDF (reference sequence). Trimming took 5 bases from V and 6 from J, leaving 16 bases between them. The CDR3 loop reads CATSWGGKGAEAFF. CDR3 DNA: TGTGCCACCAGCTGGGGGGGGAAAGGCGCTGAAGCTTTCTTT.

This clone has a handful of counts. The rearrangement uses TRBV4-1 and TRBJ2-7; 8 nucleotides agree with TRBD2. CDR1 is MGHRA and CDR2 is YSYEKL in the germline V gene. V dropped 2 bases and J dropped 3; count of bases not matched to a gene: 12. The CDR3 length is 17 residues. The CDR3 loop reads CASSQIPGGTYFYEQYF. The CDR3 DNA reads as TGCGCCAGCAGCCAAATTCCGGGGGGGACATATTTCTACGAGCAGTACTTC.

This CDR3 is CASSAGFMNTEAFF. The CDR3 DNA reads TGTGCCAGCAGCGCAGGGTTCATGAACACTGAAGCTTTCTTT. The V call is TRBV11-2, the J call TRBJ1-1, with a weak D call TRBD1 (5 bases). The CDR3 consists of 14 residues. Germline V lookup: CDR1 SGHAT, CDR2 FQNNGV. V was pared by 5 bases and J by 0 bases, with 10 bases between.

The gene calls are TRBV19 and TRBJ2-7; 9 positions agree with TRBD1. The CDR3 length is 18 residues. Trimming at V came to 3 bases and at J to 3 bases, leaving 15 bases not matched to a gene. Germline V gene lookup returns CDR1 LNHDA and CDR2 SQIVND (reference sequence). CDR3 in amino acids: CASSIDHLQGAGRYEQYF. The CDR3 nucleotides read TGTGCCAGTAGTATCGACCATCTACAGGGGGCCGGCCGCTACGAGCAGTACTTC.

The CDR3 reads CASSDSGLAEEQFF. DNA of the CDR3: TGTGCCAGCAGTGACTCGGGGCTAGCGGAGGAGCAGTTCTTC. This chain links TRBV6-4 with TRBJ2-1, with TRBD2 matching 7 bases. Losses at the gene ends were 0 bases for V and 10 bases for J; bases not matched to a gene: 6. This CDR3 spans 14 amino acids. The germline gives CDR1 MRHNA, CDR2 SNTAGT.